This TCR beta chain is from a study of blood T cell repertoires in COVID-19. Study at large: The analysed material was cDNA or gDNA that came from T cells, B-cell-depleted T cells, or PBMCs.

In the source study's methods: Reference gene primer amplification gave nucleated cell count estimates. Sequencing used immunoSEQ multiplex PCR; TCRdb keeps in-frame clones, though not all of them. V, J and clone size reflect that table, while D and trimming were determined from the DNA. This table holds 150,000 to 200,000 clones, about nine tenths found once. Adults between roughly 18 and 100 years of age took part from some 25 US areas. Cohorts were based on clinical histories the participants reported. The V gene lost 6 bases and the J gene lost 6 bases, with 14 bases spanning the gap. The germline gives CDR1 SQVTM, CDR2 ANQGSEA. The CDR3 is 12 residues long.

The chain employs TRBV29-1 and TRBJ1-1; D possibly corresponds to TRBD1 (5 bases). The source of this sequence is a woman in her late teens or twenties who had recovered from COVID-19. Material: PBMCs or T cells enriched from blood (not recorded which). The CDR3 region has the DNA TGCAGCGTCCCGCTACAAGGGGCTGAAGCTTTCTTT. Residues: CSVPLQGAEAFF.